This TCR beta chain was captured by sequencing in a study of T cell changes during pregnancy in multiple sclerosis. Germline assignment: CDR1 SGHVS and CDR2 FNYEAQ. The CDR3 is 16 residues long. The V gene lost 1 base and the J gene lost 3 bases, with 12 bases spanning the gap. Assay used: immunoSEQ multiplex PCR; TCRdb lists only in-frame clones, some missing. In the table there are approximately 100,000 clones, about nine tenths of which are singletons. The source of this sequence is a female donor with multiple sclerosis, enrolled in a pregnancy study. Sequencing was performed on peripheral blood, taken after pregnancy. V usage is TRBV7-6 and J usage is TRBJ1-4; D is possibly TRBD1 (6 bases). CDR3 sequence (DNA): TGTGCCAGCAGCTTAGTGGTTGCAGGGGCTAATGAAAAACTGTTTTTT. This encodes CASSLVVAGANEKLFF.